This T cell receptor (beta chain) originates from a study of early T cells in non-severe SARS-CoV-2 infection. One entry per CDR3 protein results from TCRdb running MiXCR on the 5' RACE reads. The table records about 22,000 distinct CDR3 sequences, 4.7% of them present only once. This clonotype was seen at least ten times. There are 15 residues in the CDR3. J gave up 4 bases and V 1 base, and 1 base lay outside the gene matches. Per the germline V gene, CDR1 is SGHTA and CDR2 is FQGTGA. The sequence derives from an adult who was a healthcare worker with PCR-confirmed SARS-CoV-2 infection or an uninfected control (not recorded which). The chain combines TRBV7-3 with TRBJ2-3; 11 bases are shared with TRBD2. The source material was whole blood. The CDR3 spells CASSLNSGGADTQYF. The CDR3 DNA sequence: TGTGCCAGCAGCTTAAATAGCGGGGGGGCAGATACGCAGTATTTT.